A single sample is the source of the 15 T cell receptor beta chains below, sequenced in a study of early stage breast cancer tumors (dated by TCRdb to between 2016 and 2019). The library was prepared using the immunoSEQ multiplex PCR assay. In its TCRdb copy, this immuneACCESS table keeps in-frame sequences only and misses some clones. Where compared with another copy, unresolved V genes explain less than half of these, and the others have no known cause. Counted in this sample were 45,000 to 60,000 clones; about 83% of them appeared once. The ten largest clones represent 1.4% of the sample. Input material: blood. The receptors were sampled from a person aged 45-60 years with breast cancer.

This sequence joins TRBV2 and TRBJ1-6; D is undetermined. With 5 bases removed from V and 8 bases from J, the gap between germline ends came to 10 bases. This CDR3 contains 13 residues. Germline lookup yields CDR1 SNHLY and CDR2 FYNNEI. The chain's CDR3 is CASSKERDSPLHF. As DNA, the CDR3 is TGTGCCAGCAGTAAGGAACGGGATTCACCCCTCCACTTT.

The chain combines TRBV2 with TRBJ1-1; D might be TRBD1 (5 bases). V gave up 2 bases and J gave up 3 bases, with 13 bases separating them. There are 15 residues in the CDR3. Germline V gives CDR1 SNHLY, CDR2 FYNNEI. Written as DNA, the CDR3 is TGTGCCAGCAGTGAACTGGCCCCGGGGGACACTGAAGCTTTCTTT. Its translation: CASSELAPGDTEAFF. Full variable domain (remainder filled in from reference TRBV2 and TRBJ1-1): EPEVTQTPSHQVTQMGQEVILRCVPISNHLYFYWYRQILGQKVEFLVSFYNNEISEKSEIFDDQFSVERPDGSNFTLKIRSTKLEDSAMYFCASSELAPGDTEAFFGQGTRLTVV.

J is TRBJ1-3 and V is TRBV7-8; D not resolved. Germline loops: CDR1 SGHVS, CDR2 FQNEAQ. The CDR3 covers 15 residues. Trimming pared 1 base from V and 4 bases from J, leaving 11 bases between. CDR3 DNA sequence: TGTGCCAGCAGCTTAGTTGAGGGTACCGGAAACACCATATATTTT. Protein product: CASSLVEGTGNTIYF.

The CDR3 DNA is TGTGCCAGCAGTGAGAGGGGTTGGGCGGGGGGGCGGCAGACCCAGTACTTC. This gives the protein CASSERGWAGGRQTQYF. The chain joins TRBV2 to TRBJ2-5; 9 positions agree with TRBD2. The CDR3 contains 17 residues. The V gene end was trimmed by 3 bases and the J gene end by 6 bases; junction bases not matched to a gene: 14. Germline lookup yields CDR1 SNHLY and CDR2 FYNNEI. Supplemented by reference TRBV2 and TRBJ2-5, the full variable domain reads EPEVTQTPSHQVTQMGQEVILRCVPISNHLYFYWYRQILGQKVEFLVSFYNNEISEKSEIFDDQFSVERPDGSNFTLKIRSTKLEDSAMYFCASSERGWAGGRQTQYFGPGTRLLVL.

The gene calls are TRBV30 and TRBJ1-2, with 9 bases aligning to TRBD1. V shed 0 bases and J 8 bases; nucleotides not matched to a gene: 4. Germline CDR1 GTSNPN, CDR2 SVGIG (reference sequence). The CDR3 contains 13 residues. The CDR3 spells CAWSVGTGSGYTF. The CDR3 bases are TGTGCCTGGAGTGTAGGGACAGGGTCCGGCTACACCTTC.

The CDR3 region has the DNA TGTGCCAGCAGCTTGTGGGGGTATGACACTGAAGCTTTCTTT. Its protein is CASSLWGYDTEAFF. The chain links TRBV5-6 to TRBJ1-1; TRBD1 might be the D (5 bases). The CDR3 has 14 residues. Germline V gene lookup returns CDR1 SGHDT and CDR2 YYEEEE. The V end was cut by 1 base, the J end by 3 bases, with 10 bases between.

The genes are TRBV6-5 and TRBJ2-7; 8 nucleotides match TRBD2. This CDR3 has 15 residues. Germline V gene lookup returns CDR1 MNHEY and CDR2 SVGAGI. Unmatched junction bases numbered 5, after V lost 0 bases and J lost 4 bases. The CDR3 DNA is TGTGCCAGCAGTTACTCTATTAGCGGGATATACGAGCAGTACTTC. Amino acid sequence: CASSYSISGIYEQYF.

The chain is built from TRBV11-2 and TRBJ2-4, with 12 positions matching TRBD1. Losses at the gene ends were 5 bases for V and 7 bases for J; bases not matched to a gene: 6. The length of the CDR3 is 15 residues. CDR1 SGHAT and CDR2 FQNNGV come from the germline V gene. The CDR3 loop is CASSRPGQGANIQYF. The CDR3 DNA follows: TGTGCCAGCAGCCGGCCGGGACAGGGGGCGAACATTCAGTACTTC.

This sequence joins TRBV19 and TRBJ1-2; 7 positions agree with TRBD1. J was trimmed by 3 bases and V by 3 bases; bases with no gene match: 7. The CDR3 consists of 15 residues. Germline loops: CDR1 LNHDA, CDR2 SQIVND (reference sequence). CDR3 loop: CASSIDDRDYYGYTF. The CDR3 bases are TGTGCCAGTAGTATCGATGACAGGGACTACTATGGCTACACCTTC.

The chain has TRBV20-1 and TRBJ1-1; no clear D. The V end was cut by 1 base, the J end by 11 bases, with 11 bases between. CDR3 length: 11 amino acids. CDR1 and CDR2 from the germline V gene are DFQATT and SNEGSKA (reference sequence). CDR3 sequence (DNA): TGCAGTGCTAGAGCGACACTAATGGCTTTCTTT. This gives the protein CSARATLMAFF.

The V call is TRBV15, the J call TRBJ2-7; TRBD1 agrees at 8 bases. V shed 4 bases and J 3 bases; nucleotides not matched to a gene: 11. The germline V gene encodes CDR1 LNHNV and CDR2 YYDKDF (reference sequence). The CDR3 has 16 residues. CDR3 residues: CATSTLRGTGSYEQYF. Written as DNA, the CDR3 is TGTGCCACCAGCACTCTCCGGGGGACAGGTAGCTACGAGCAGTACTTC.

The CDR3 DNA is TGTGCCAGTACCCCGGGACAGGGGCCCTTCGGCTACACCTTC. Its protein product is CASTPGQGPFGYTF. V usage is TRBV19 and J usage is TRBJ1-2; TRBD1 agrees at 10 bases. The CDR3 contains 14 residues. From germline, CDR1 is LNHDA and CDR2 SQIVND (reference sequence). V shed 7 bases and J 8 bases; nucleotides not matched to a gene: 10.

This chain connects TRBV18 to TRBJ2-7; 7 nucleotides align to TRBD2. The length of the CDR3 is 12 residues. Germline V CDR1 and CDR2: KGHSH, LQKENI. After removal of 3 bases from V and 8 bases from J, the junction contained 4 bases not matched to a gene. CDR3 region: CASSPREGKQYF. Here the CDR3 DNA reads TGTGCCAGCTCACCCAGGGAGGGGAAGCAGTACTTC.

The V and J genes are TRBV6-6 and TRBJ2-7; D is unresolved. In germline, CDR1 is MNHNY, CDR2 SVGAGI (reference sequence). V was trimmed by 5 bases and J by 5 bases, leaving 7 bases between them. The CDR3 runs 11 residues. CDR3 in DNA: TGTGCCAGCAGTACCCTCCACGAGCAGTACTTC. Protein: CASSTLHEQYF.

The CDR3 DNA is TGCGCCAGCAGTGCGGACTTGTGGGAGGGCCGCTACGAGCAGTACTTC. Protein: CASSADLWEGRYEQYF. The chain couples TRBV10-1 to TRBJ2-7; 7 positions match TRBD2. Germline CDR1 WNHNN, CDR2 SYGVQD (reference sequence). This CDR3 is built from 16 residues. V shed 4 bases, J shed 3 bases, and the junction held 12 bases outside the gene matches.